These 29 T cell receptor beta chains were all obtained from the same sample, sequenced in a study of CD8 T cells in Susac syndrome. cDNA came from roughly 0.47 to 1 ug RNA primed by random hexamers. TCRdb used MiXCR to reprocess the immunoSEQ multiplex PCR reads, holding one entry per CDR3 protein. This repertoire shows around 190,000 distinct CDR3 sequences, around 95% found once; its top ten account for 0.1%. Sequencing was carried out using CD4+ T cells from PBMCs. The receptor set was obtained from a human donor in good health.

The chain has TRBV9 and TRBJ2-1, with 12 bases lining up with TRBD2. V dropped 0 bases and J dropped 2; count of bases not matched to a gene: 9. Germline V lookup: CDR1 SGDLS, CDR2 YYNGEE. This CDR3 is 19 amino acids long. Written as DNA, the CDR3 is TGTGCCAGCAGCGTAGCTACTAGCGGGGGGTACCACCCCTACAATGAGCAGTTCTTC. Protein sequence: CASSVATSGGYHPYNEQFF.

This chain joins TRBV12-3 or TRBV12-4 and TRBJ1-1, with 7 bases fitting TRBD1. This CDR3 has 17 residues. The V segment lost 1 base and the J segment 0 bases; nucleotides outside the gene matches: 8. CDR3 coding DNA: TGTGCCAGCAGTTTAGTTGCCCCGGGACAGCTGAACACTGAAGCTTTCTTT. It encodes CASSLVAPGQLNTEAFF.

The chain uses TRBV7-2 and TRBJ2-3; D perhaps matches TRBD2 (6 bases). The CDR3 length is 15 residues. The V end was cut by 5 bases, the J end by 8 bases, with 20 bases between. Germline V gene lookup returns CDR1 SGHTA and CDR2 FQGNSA. The CDR3, as DNA: TGTGCCAGCAGCGCCACTAGATCCTCCGGGGGTACGCAGTATTTT. As protein: CASSATRSSGGTQYF.

The chain uses TRBV24-1 and TRBJ2-1, with 8 bases lining up with TRBD2. In germline, CDR1 is KGHDR, CDR2 SFDVKD. The ends lost 0 bases at V and 8 bases at J; junction bases unmatched: 8. The CDR3 is made up of 16 amino acids. Here the CDR3 reads CATSDLTSGSIYEQFF. DNA for the CDR3: TGTGCCACCAGTGATTTGACCAGCGGGAGTATCTATGAGCAGTTCTTC.

The chain recombines TRBV7-2 with TRBJ2-1, with TRBD1 identical over 7 bases. The CDR3 is 13 residues long. Trimming cost V 3 bases and J 10 bases; bases outside gene matches: 6. CDR1 is SGHTA and CDR2 is FQGNSA in the germline V gene. CDR3 region: CASSLTLGGEQFF. CDR3 in DNA: TGTGCCAGCAGCTTGACCCTAGGGGGCGAGCAGTTCTTC.

The chain carries TRBV11-2 and TRBJ1-1; D is unresolved. Trimming took 5 bases from V and 1 from J, leaving 11 bases between them. This CDR3 region has 14 residues. Germline CDR1 SGHAT, CDR2 FQNNGV. The CDR3 coding sequence is TGTGCCAGCAGCGTCCGACCGAGGAACACTGAAGCTTTCTTT. This encodes CASSVRPRNTEAFF.

The chain is built from TRBV3-1 and TRBJ2-3; D is uncertain. Germline CDR1 and CDR2: LGHDT and YNNKEL (reference sequence). CDR3 length equals 14 residues. V gave up 4 bases and J gave up 4 bases, with 12 bases separating them. CDR3 protein: CASSPMWSADTQYF. In nucleotides, the CDR3 is TGTGCCAGCAGCCCAATGTGGAGTGCAGATACGCAGTATTTT.

This rearrangement joins TRBV20-1 to TRBJ1-2; D not resolved. Germline-derived CDR1 and CDR2 are DFQATT and SNEGSKA (reference sequence). The CDR3 runs to 13 residues. The germline V and J ends were trimmed by 3 bases and 8 bases, with 16 bases remaining between them. CDR3 sequence reads: CSARRSGSQGYTF. In nucleotides, the CDR3 is TGCAGTGCTAGGCGCAGCGGGTCACAAGGCTACACCTTC.

The V gene is TRBV6-2 or TRBV6-3, the J gene TRBJ2-1, with 7 nucleotides matching TRBD1. The junction had 5 bases not matched to a gene; V was cut back by 6 bases and J by 3 bases. This CDR3 region has 14 residues. The germline gives CDR1 MNHEY, CDR2 SVGEGT. The CDR3 coding sequence is TGTGCCAGCAGCGAGGGACAGTTCTACAATGAGCAGTTCTTC. Its translation: CASSEGQFYNEQFF.

The gene calls are TRBV29-1 and TRBJ2-1; 8 bases map to TRBD1. This CDR3 is 13 amino acids long. Looked up from germline, CDR1 is SQVTM and CDR2 is ANQGSEA. J gave up 7 bases and V 4 bases, and 6 bases lay outside the gene matches. CDR3 sequence reads: CSVVGTGYNEQFF. CDR3 DNA sequence: TGCAGCGTTGTTGGGACAGGTTATAATGAGCAGTTCTTC.

This sequence joins TRBV23-1 and TRBJ1-5; D gene ambiguous. TRBV23-1 is given ORF status, its function remaining uncertain. V was trimmed by 0 bases and J by 5 bases, leaving 8 bases between them. This CDR3 contains 14 residues. CDR3 loop: CASSQSPTDQPQHF. CDR3 DNA: TGCGCCAGCAGTCAATCTCCGACGGATCAGCCCCAGCATTTT.

This clonotype was observed a single time. The chain employs TRBV7-2 and TRBJ2-3, with TRBD1 matching 8 bases. The CDR3 contains 15 residues. CDR1 is SGHTA, CDR2 FQGNSA, per germline. After removal of 5 bases from V and 2 bases from J, the junction contained 6 bases not matched to a gene. The chain's CDR3 is CASSTRTGITDTQYF. The DNA for the CDR3 is TGTGCCAGCAGCACCCGGACAGGGATCACAGATACGCAGTATTTT.

The V call is TRBV7-9, the J call TRBJ1-3, with D possibly matching TRBD1 (5 bases). The CDR3 totals 12 residues. Germline lookup yields CDR1 SEHNR and CDR2 FQNEAQ (reference sequence). The V end was cut by 10 bases, the J end by 0 bases, with 7 bases between. CDR3 DNA: TGTGCCACAGGGACCTCTGGAAACACCATATATTTT. Residues: CATGTSGNTIYF.

The gene calls are TRBV4-3 and TRBJ1-1; tentative D call: TRBD1 (5 bases). In germline, CDR1 is LGHNA, CDR2 YSLEER. CDR3 size: 15 residues. V gave up 1 base and J gave up 1 base, with 10 bases separating them. The CDR3 spells CASSQGGGGNTEAFF. DNA for the CDR3: TGCGCCAGCAGCCAAGGCGGTGGGGGGAACACTGAAGCTTTCTTT.

V and J are TRBV7-2 and TRBJ1-1; no reliable D call. V dropped 5 bases and J dropped 6 bases, with 13 bases sitting between them. Germline lookup yields CDR1 SGHTA and CDR2 FQGNSA. The CDR3 is made up of 13 amino acids. This chain's CDR3 is CASSPGTSAEAFF. CDR3 in DNA: TGTGCCAGCAGCCCAGGCACCTCGGCTGAAGCTTTCTTT.

The rearrangement links TRBV11-2 to TRBJ2-5; D unresolved. This CDR3 region has 13 residues. Trimming pared 5 bases from V and 5 bases from J, leaving 12 bases between. Germline loops: CDR1 SGHAT, CDR2 FQNNGV. For the CDR3, the DNA is TGTGCCAGCAGCGTGACCGATAGGGAGACCCAGTACTTC. This sequence encodes CASSVTDRETQYF.

J is TRBJ2-1 and V is TRBV14; the match to TRBD2 covers 7 bases. There are 15 residues in the CDR3. The trim removed 4 bases at V and 7 bases at J, leaving 10 bases unmatched. Germline V gives CDR1 SGHDN, CDR2 FVKESK. CDR3 loop: CASSRQVLGGNEQFF. The CDR3 DNA follows: TGTGCCAGCAGCCGACAAGTGCTCGGGGGGAATGAGCAGTTCTTC.

As for this clonotype: An end of the junction differs from the germline gene, which may be a read error. The rearrangement uses TRBV24-1 and TRBJ2-5; D is ambiguous. The germline V gene has CDR1 KGHDR and CDR2 SFDVKD. The CDR3 contains 12 residues. For the CDR3, the DNA is TGTGCCACCAACGGGCACCAAGAGGCCCAGTACTTC. Translating gives CATNGHQEAQYF.

This chain connects TRBV14 to TRBJ2-7; the D call may be TRBD1 or TRBD2 (6 bases each). Trimming left V 0 bases short and J 6 bases short, with 15 bases between. Per the germline V gene, CDR1 is SGHDN and CDR2 is FVKESK. This CDR3 region has 15 residues. The DNA of the CDR3 is TGTGCCAGCAGCCAAGATGCGGGACAACCTCCCGAGCAGTACTTC. It yields the protein CASSQDAGQPPEQYF.

V is TRBV20-1 and J is TRBJ1-6, with a weak D call TRBD1 (6 bases). Germline loops: CDR1 DFQATT, CDR2 SNEGSKA (reference sequence). Trimming removed 5 bases from V and 7 bases from J, with 15 bases in between. The CDR3 spans 14 residues. The CDR3 loop reads CSAASGQFNSPLHF. The CDR3 nucleotides read TGCAGTGCTGCGTCTGGACAGTTCAATTCACCCCTCCACTTT.

The V call is TRBV14, the J call TRBJ2-5; 11 bases align to TRBD2. The trim removed 3 bases at V and 7 bases at J, leaving 7 bases unmatched. Germline loops: CDR1 SGHDN, CDR2 FVKESK. The CDR3 is 15 residues long. CDR3 in DNA: TGTGCCAGCAGCCAGGTAGCGGGAGGGCTCCGGACCCAGTACTTC. Its translation is CASSQVAGGLRTQYF.

This sequence joins TRBV7-9 and TRBJ2-5; D is unresolved. Germline assignment: CDR1 SEHNR and CDR2 FQNEAQ (reference sequence). Trimming removed 5 bases at V and 0 bases at J, with 10 bases between. The length of the CDR3 is 14 residues. The DNA for the CDR3 is TGTGCCAGCAGCCGAGGACGGGACCAAGAGACCCAGTACTTC. Protein: CASSRGRDQETQYF.

The chain links TRBV28 to TRBJ2-3, with 10 bases matching TRBD1. V shed 7 bases, J shed 1 base, and the junction held 2 bases outside the gene matches. This CDR3 is 14 amino acids long. The germline gives CDR1 MDHEN, CDR2 SYDVKM. The CDR3 DNA follows: TGTGCCAGCAAGGGGACAGGGGGCACAGATACGCAGTATTTT. Translating it yields CASKGTGGTDTQYF.

The chain couples TRBV24-1 to TRBJ2-1; either TRBD1 or TRBD2 may supply D (5 bases each). The CDR3 has 14 residues. V was trimmed by 6 bases and J by 9 bases, leaving 17 bases between them. Germline V gene lookup returns CDR1 KGHDR and CDR2 SFDVKD. The CDR3: CATSRDPSIAEQFF. CDR3 sequence (DNA): TGTGCCACCAGTCGGGACCCGTCAATCGCTGAGCAGTTCTTC.

The chain is built from TRBV7-9 and TRBJ2-1; D is uncertain. CDR3 size: 16 residues. The germline V gene encodes CDR1 SEHNR and CDR2 FQNEAQ (reference sequence). The V end was cut by 0 bases, the J end by 0 bases, with 9 bases between. CDR3 bases: TGTGCCAGCAGCTTAGCGAGACTGATCTCCTACAATGAGCAGTTCTTC. Translation gives CASSLARLISYNEQFF.

CDR3: CASSLAGTGGRAGQYF. The CDR3 nucleotides read TGTGCCAGCAGCTTGGCCGGGACAGGGGGCCGGGCTGGGCAGTACTTC. The chain links TRBV5-8 to TRBJ2-7; TRBD1 matches 12 bases. CDR1 SGHTS and CDR2 YDEGEE come from the germline V gene. The CDR3 loop spans 16 amino acids. V lost 0 bases, J lost 9 bases, and 10 bases stayed unmatched.

The chain combines TRBV10-3 with TRBJ1-2, with unresolved D. The V and J ends lost 6 bases and 4 bases respectively, with 15 bases between them. Germline V gene sequence: CDR1 ENHRY, CDR2 SYGVKD. The CDR3 is made up of 14 amino acids. As DNA, the CDR3 is TGTGCCATCAGGGCGGGAGAAAGCGGCTATGGCTACACCTTC. It encodes CAIRAGESGYGYTF.

The chain is built from TRBV2 and TRBJ2-4, with D hard to call. Germline V gene lookup returns CDR1 SNHLY and CDR2 FYNNEI. Trimming cost V 7 bases and J 1 base, with 14 bases left between them. The CDR3 contains 15 residues. DNA for the CDR3: TGTGCCAGCAAGCCCGTCACCCTCGCCAAAAACATTCAGTACTTC. Residues: CASKPVTLAKNIQYF.

This clonotype occurred once. CDR3 in amino acids: CASSRQGQETQYF. DNA for the CDR3: TGTGCCAGCAGCCGACAGGGGCAAGAGACCCAGTACTTC. This chain joins TRBV9 and TRBJ2-5; 8 bases agree with TRBD1. Germline CDR1 reads SGDLS; CDR2 reads YYNGEE. The CDR3 contains 13 residues. V was clipped by 4 bases and J by 2 bases; unmatched bases: 1.